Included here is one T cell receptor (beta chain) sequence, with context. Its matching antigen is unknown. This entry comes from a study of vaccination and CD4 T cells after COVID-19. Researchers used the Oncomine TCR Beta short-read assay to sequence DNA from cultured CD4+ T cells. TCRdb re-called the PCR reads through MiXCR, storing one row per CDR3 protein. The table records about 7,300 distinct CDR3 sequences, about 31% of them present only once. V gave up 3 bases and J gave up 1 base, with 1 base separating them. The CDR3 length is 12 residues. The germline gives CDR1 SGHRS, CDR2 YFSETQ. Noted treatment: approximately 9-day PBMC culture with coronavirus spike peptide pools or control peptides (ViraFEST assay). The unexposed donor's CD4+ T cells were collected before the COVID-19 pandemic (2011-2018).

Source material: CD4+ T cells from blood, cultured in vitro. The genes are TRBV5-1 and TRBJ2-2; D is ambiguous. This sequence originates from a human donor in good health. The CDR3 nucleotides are TGCGCCAGCAGCTGGAACACCGGGGAGCTGTTTTTT. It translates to CASSWNTGELFF. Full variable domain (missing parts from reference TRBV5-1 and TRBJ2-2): KAGVTQTPRYLIKTRGQQVTLSCSPISGHRSVSWYQQTPGQGLQFLFEYFSETQRNKGNFPGRFSGRQFSNSRSEMNVSTLELGDSALYLCASSWNTGELFFGEGSRLTVL.